Below are 27 T cell receptor beta chains sequenced from a single sample in a study of blood T cells in healthy people across ages. Primed by a sample-barcoded 5' primer and a J-beta primer mix, a second PCR proceeded for 7 to 11 cycles. TCRdb called the 5' RACE reads again in MiXCR, with one record for every CDR3 protein. Altogether some 760,000 distinct CDR3 sequences are present, approximately 25% being singletons, with the ten largest covering 9.4%. In addition, the sample was reused for a study of T cells of mothers and their children.

The specimen was blood. Receptors were obtained from a boy aged 10-17 years in good health.

This clonotype occurred a few times. The genes are TRBV5-1 and TRBJ2-5; 15 bases match TRBD2. V lost 4 bases and J lost 4; bases outside the gene matches: 2. The germline V gene has CDR1 SGHRS and CDR2 YFSETQ. This CDR3 comprises 15 residues. DNA of the CDR3: TGCGCCAGCAGCCGGGGACTAGCGGGAGGAGAGACCCAGTACTTC. Protein: CASSRGLAGGETQYF.

This clonotype occurred a few times. The chain is built from TRBV20-1 and TRBJ1-1; possible D gene TRBD1, 5 bases. The V gene's germline CDR1 is DFQATT and CDR2 SNEGSKA (reference sequence). The V end was cut by 2 bases, the J end by 3 bases, with 25 bases between. The CDR3 spans 18 residues. The CDR3 DNA reads TGCAGTGCTAGAATCTTGGGCAGGGTCTTTCCCGGGGACACTGAAGCTTTCTTT. Its translation is CSARILGRVFPGDTEAFF.

The chain employs TRBV24-1 and TRBJ2-3, with a tentative D call TRBD2 (6 bases). Looked up from germline, CDR1 is KGHDR and CDR2 is SFDVKD. The CDR3 runs 13 residues. V lost 9 bases to trimming and J lost 1 base, with 10 bases between them. The CDR3 sequence: CATGGVGTDTQYF. The CDR3 region has the DNA TGTGCCACCGGAGGGGTCGGCACAGATACGCAGTATTTT.

The chain recombines TRBV7-3 with TRBJ2-4; 9 nucleotides match TRBD2. The CDR3 loop spans 21 amino acids. CDR1 SGHTA and CDR2 FQGTGA come from the germline V gene. V shed 1 base, J shed 0 bases, and the junction held 16 bases outside the gene matches. The CDR3 DNA is TGTGCCAGCAGCTTAAAGGGTGGCCTAGCGGGATCTAACCTAGCCAAAAACATTCAGTACTTC. It is translated as CASSLKGGLAGSNLAKNIQYF.

This clonotype has a handful of counts. CDR3 nucleotides: TGTGCCAGCAGTCCCCTGGGTTATAATTCACCCCTCCACTTT. It encodes CASSPLGYNSPLHF. The chain links TRBV6-6 to TRBJ1-6; no clear D. There are 14 residues in the CDR3. Looked up from germline, CDR1 is MNHNY and CDR2 is SVGAGI (reference sequence). Trimming cost V 5 bases and J 4 bases, with 9 bases left between them.

J is TRBJ1-4 and V is TRBV5-1; possible D gene TRBD1, 5 bases. V was trimmed by 4 bases and J by 0 bases, leaving 13 bases between them. The CDR3 extends over 16 amino acids. CDR1 SGHRS and CDR2 YFSETQ come from the germline V gene. The CDR3 DNA reads TGCGCCAGCAGCAAAGGGACTGCAGCAACTAATGAAAAACTGTTTTTT. Translated, it gives CASSKGTAATNEKLFF.

The chain employs TRBV21-1 and TRBJ2-1; the DNA was not used to check the table's D call, TRBD2. TRBV21-1 constitutes a pseudogene. The CDR3 has 12 residues. DNA for the CDR3: TGTGCCAGCCCTAAAGGTAGCGGGACGGAGGTCTTC. Translation: CASPKGSGTEVF.

This clonotype was picked up a small number of times. The V and J genes are TRBV6-1 and TRBJ2-7, with D possibly being TRBD1 (6 bases). The V end lost 11 bases, the J end lost 2 bases, and 10 bases lay between the germline ends. The CDR3 has 11 amino acids. The germline V gene encodes CDR1 MNHNS and CDR2 SASEGT. CDR3: CAGGQTYEQYF. The CDR3 DNA follows: TGTGCCGGCGGACAGACCTACGAGCAGTACTTC.

This clonotype occurred a few times. The chain combines TRBV29-1 with TRBJ2-7; 9 bases line up with TRBD1. V gave up 4 bases and J gave up 3 bases; unmatched junction bases: 4. The CDR3 has 13 residues. Germline-derived CDR1 and CDR2 are SQVTM and ANQGSEA. The CDR3: CSVATGGGYEQYF. Written as DNA, the CDR3 is TGCAGCGTTGCGACAGGGGGTGGCTACGAGCAGTACTTC.

V and J are TRBV20-1 and TRBJ2-3, with 9 nucleotides matching TRBD2. V shed 7 bases and J 5 bases; nucleotides not matched to a gene: 13. Germline V gene sequence: CDR1 DFQATT, CDR2 SNEGSKA (reference sequence). The CDR3 length is 15 residues. The CDR3 coding sequence is TGCAGTGTAGTTCTTAGAGCGGGAGGTCTAGATACGCAGTATTTT. Its protein product is CSVVLRAGGLDTQYF.

The genes are TRBV24-1 and TRBJ1-1; tentative D call: TRBD1 (6 bases). CDR3 size: 13 residues. V lost 4 bases and J lost 8, with 13 bases in between. Per germline, CDR1 KGHDR and CDR2 SFDVKD. CDR3: CATSDDMTGEAFF. CDR3 sequence (DNA): TGTGCCACCAGTGACGACATGACAGGCGAAGCTTTCTTT.

This chain links TRBV5-1 with TRBJ2-3; D call uncertain. CDR1 SGHRS and CDR2 YFSETQ come from the germline V gene. The CDR3 has 15 residues. Trimming removed 3 bases from V and 0 bases from J, with 11 bases in between. CDR3 sequence reads: CASSSRTDSTDTQYF. CDR3 DNA: TGCGCCAGCAGCTCTCGGACGGATAGCACAGATACGCAGTATTTT. The whole variable domain, filled in from reference TRBV5-1 and TRBJ2-3, reads KAGVTQTPRYLIKTRGQQVTLSCSPISGHRSVSWYQQTPGQGLQFLFEYFSETQRNKGNFPGRFSGRQFSNSRSEMNVSTLELGDSALYLCASSSRTDSTDTQYFGPGTRLTVL.

This clonotype was found a few times. The CDR3 region is CASSYSRGRIKETQYF. The DNA of the CDR3 is TGTGCCAGCAGTTACTCGCGGGGGAGAATTAAAGAGACCCAGTACTTC. V and J are TRBV6-2 or TRBV6-3 and TRBJ2-5, with 7 bases aligning to TRBD2. The CDR3 loop spans 16 amino acids. Germline V CDR1 and CDR2: MNHEY, SVGEGT. Losses at the gene ends were 0 bases for V and 3 bases for J; bases not matched to a gene: 7.

A few counts support this clonotype. At one boundary the junction diverges from the germline segment, which might be a read error. V and J are TRBV6-5 and TRBJ2-7; maybe TRBD2 (5 bases). Germline values: CDR1 MNHEY, CDR2 SVGAGI. The CDR3 contains 13 residues. DNA of the CDR3: TGTGTCAGCAGTTCCGGGAACTCCTACGAGCAGTACTTC. As protein: CVSSSGNSYEQYF.

The chain is built from TRBV24-1 and TRBJ2-3, with D unclear. This CDR3 has 16 amino acids. The germline V gene has CDR1 KGHDR and CDR2 SFDVKD. V was shortened by 3 bases and J by 2 bases, with 14 bases between the two germline ends. Here the CDR3 reads CATSDRSIGSTDTQYF. CDR3 coding DNA: TGTGCCACCAGTGATCGCAGCATCGGATCCACAGATACGCAGTATTTT.

This clonotype has only a few counts. The chain carries TRBV13 and TRBJ1-4, with D possibly being TRBD1 (6 bases). Trimming removed 5 bases from V and 7 bases from J, with 17 bases in between. Germline loops: CDR1 PRHDT, CDR2 FYEKMQ (reference sequence). The CDR3 has 15 amino acids. DNA for the CDR3: TGTGCCAGCAGCATACGTGGGGGCTCGGGTGAAAAACTGTTTTTT. Translation gives CASSIRGGSGEKLFF.

This clonotype appeared a few times. The chain combines TRBV7-9 with TRBJ2-5; 8 bases align to TRBD2. The tail of the sequence fits TRBJ2-1 better, so the J call may be wrong. Germline lookup yields CDR1 SEHNR and CDR2 FQNEAQ (reference sequence). The CDR3 runs to 16 residues. CDR3 sequence reads: CASSSTDGGENSEQFF. The CDR3 nucleotides are TGTGCCAGCAGCTCCACTGACGGGGGGGAAAACAGTGAGCAGTTCTTC.

The chain uses TRBV7-2 and TRBJ1-4; D not resolved. V dropped 5 bases and J dropped 8 bases, with 15 bases sitting between them. This CDR3 spans 14 amino acids. Germline V gene sequence: CDR1 SGHTA, CDR2 FQGNSA. CDR3 nucleotides: TGTGCCAGCAGCCAAGGGCCAGGTGGGGAAAAACTGTTTTTT. Translation: CASSQGPGGEKLFF.

The rearrangement uses TRBV6-5 and TRBJ2-2; tentatively, D is TRBD1 (5 bases). V gave up 0 bases and J gave up 0 bases, with 5 bases separating them. The CDR3 is 15 residues long. Germline CDR1 MNHEY, CDR2 SVGAGI. The CDR3 DNA sequence: TGTGCCAGCAGTTACTCGACAGCGAACACCGGGGAGCTGTTTTTT. It encodes CASSYSTANTGELFF.

V gene TRBV5-1 combines with J gene TRBJ1-6, with D tentatively TRBD1 (6 bases). The germline CDR1 and CDR2 sequences are SGHRS and YFSETQ. CDR3 length equals 14 residues. Trimming removed 0 bases from V and 7 bases from J, with 8 bases in between. CDR3 loop: CASSLDRVNSPLHF. As DNA, the CDR3 is TGCGCCAGCAGCTTGGACAGGGTGAATTCACCCCTCCACTTT.

This clonotype was detected a few times. The chain joins TRBV28 to TRBJ2-4, with TRBD1 matching 8 bases. This CDR3 comprises 15 residues. V trimming: 5 bases; J trimming: 3 bases; junction bases outside the gene matches: 6. Germline V CDR1 and CDR2: MDHEN, SYDVKM. The CDR3 reads CASSGQGLGKNIQYF. In DNA, the CDR3 is TGTGCCAGCAGTGGACAGGGTCTTGGCAAAAACATTCAGTACTTC. Supplemented by reference TRBV28 and TRBJ2-4, the full variable domain reads DVKVTQSSRYLVKRTGEKVFLECVQDMDHENMFWYRQDPGLGLRLIYFSYDVKMKEKGDIPEGYSVSREKKERFSLILESASTNQTSMYLCASSGQGLGKNIQYFGAGTRLSVL.

This clonotype was recorded a few times. The chain has TRBV6-2 or TRBV6-3 and TRBJ2-1, with D maybe TRBD2 (5 bases). CDR3 length equals 15 residues. V was pared by 6 bases and J by 0 bases, with 12 bases between. Germline CDR1 is MNHEY and CDR2 is SVGEGT. The CDR3 DNA reads as TGTGCCAGCAGGATGGCGGGTCCCTCCTACAATGAGCAGTTCTTC. It encodes CASRMAGPSYNEQFF.

The chain combines TRBV4-2 with TRBJ2-7; 11 positions match TRBD2. Trimming at V came to 3 bases and at J to 5 bases, leaving 9 bases not matched to a gene. This CDR3 contains 16 residues. Germline CDR1 and CDR2: LGHNA and YNFKEQ. The CDR3 DNA reads TGTGCCAGCAGCCAGCACTTCGATAGCGGGAGGGACGAGCAGTACTTC. This codes for CASSQHFDSGRDEQYF.

This clonotype appeared a few times. V gene TRBV7-2 combines with J gene TRBJ1-2; the D is unclear. Trimming removed 0 bases from V and 7 bases from J, with 3 bases in between. The CDR3 is 11 amino acids. Per germline, CDR1 SGHTA and CDR2 FQGNSA. CDR3 amino acids: CASSLAAGYTF. DNA for the CDR3: TGTGCCAGCAGCTTAGCGGCTGGCTACACCTTC.

The chain is built from TRBV3-1 and TRBJ2-7, with D unclear. The CDR3 covers 13 residues. V gave up 2 bases and J gave up 4 bases, with 9 bases separating them. The V gene's germline CDR1 is LGHDT and CDR2 YNNKEL (reference sequence). In nucleotides, the CDR3 is TGTGCCAGCAGCCAATTCGTTGGTTACGAGCAGTACTTC. This codes for CASSQFVGYEQYF.

This clonotype appeared a few times. This chain links TRBV7-2 with TRBJ2-5, with D tentatively TRBD1 (6 bases). V dropped 4 bases and J dropped 5 bases, with 14 bases sitting between them. The germline gives CDR1 SGHTA, CDR2 FQGNSA. This CDR3 is built from 14 residues. The CDR3 DNA reads as TGTGCCAGCAGCTCACTAGGACAGCTGGAGACCCAGTACTTC. It codes for CASSSLGQLETQYF. The full variable domain, with the rest looked up from reference TRBV7-2 and TRBJ2-5, is GAGVSQSPSNKVTEKGKDVELRCDPISGHTALYWYRQSLGQGLEFLIYFQGNSAPDKSGLPSDRFSAERTGGSVSTLTIQRTQQEDSAVYLCASSSLGQLETQYFGPGTRLLVL.

The chain is built from TRBV3-1 and TRBJ2-7; the match to TRBD2 covers 11 bases. Germline V lookup: CDR1 LGHDT, CDR2 YNNKEL (reference sequence). This CDR3 contains 15 residues. Trimming at V came to 4 bases and at J to 3 bases, leaving 5 bases not matched to a gene. The CDR3 sequence: CASSLTLAGGYEQYF. CDR3 bases: TGTGCCAGCAGCCTCACCCTAGCGGGAGGCTACGAGCAGTACTTC.